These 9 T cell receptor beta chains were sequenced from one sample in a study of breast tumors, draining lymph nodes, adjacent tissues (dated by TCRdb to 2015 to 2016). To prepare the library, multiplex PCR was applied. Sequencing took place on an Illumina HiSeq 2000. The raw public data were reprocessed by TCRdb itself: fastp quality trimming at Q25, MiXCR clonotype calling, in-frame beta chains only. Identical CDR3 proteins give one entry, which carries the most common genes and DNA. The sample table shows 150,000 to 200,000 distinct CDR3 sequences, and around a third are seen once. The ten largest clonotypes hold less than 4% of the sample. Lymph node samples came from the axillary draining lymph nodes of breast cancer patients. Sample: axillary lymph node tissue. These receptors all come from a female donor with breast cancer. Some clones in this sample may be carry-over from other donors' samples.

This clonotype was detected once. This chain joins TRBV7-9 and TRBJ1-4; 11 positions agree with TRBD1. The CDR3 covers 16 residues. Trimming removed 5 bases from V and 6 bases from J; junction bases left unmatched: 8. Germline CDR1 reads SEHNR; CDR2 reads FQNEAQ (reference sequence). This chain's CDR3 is CASSNQDRGRYEKLFF. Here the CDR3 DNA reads TGTGCCAGCAGCAACCAGGACAGGGGGCGTTATGAAAAACTGTTTTTT. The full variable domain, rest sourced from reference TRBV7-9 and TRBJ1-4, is DTGVSQNPRHKITKRGQNVTFRCDPISEHNRLYWYRQTLGQGPEFLTYFQNEAQLEKSRLLSDRFSAERPKGSFSTLEIQRTEQGDSAMYLCASSNQDRGRYEKLFFGSGTQLSVL.

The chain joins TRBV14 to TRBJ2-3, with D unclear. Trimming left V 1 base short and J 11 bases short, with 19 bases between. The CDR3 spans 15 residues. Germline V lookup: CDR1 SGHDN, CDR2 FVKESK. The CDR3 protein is CASSQGQWGYNEQYF. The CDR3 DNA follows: TGTGCCAGCAGCCAAGGGCAGTGGGGATACAATGAGCAGTATTTT.

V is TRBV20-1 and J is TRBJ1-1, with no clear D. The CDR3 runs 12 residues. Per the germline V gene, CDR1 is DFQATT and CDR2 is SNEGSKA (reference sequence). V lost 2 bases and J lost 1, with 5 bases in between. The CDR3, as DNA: TGCAGTGCTAGATCCCCGAACACTGAAGCTTTCTTT. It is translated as CSARSPNTEAFF.

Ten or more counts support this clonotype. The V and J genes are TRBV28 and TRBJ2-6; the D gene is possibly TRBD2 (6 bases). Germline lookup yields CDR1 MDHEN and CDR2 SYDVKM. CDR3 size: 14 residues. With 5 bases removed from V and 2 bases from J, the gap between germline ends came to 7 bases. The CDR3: CASSGGTGANVLTF. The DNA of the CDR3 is TGTGCCAGCAGTGGGGGGACTGGGGCCAACGTCCTGACTTTC.

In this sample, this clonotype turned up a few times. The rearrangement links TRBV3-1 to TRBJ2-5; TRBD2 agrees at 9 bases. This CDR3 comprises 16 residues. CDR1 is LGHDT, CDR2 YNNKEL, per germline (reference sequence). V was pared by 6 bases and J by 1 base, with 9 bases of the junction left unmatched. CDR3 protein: CASSGSAGGSQETQYF. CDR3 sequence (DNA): TGTGCCAGCAGTGGATCGGCGGGGGGGTCCCAAGAGACCCAGTACTTC.

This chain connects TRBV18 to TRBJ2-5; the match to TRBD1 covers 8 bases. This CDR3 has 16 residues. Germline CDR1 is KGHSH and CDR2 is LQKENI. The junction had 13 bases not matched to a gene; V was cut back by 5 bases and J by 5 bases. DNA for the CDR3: TGTGCCAGCTCATCATATGGACAGGGTGTGATGGAGACCCAGTACTTC. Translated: CASSSYGQGVMETQYF.

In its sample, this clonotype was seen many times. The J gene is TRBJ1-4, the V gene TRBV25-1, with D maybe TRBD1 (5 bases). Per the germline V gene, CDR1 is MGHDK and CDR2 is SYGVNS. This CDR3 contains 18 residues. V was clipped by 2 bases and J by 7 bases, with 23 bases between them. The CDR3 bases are TGTGCCAGCAGTGAACCGCTGCCCGACCAGAGGGGTAGTGAAAAACTGTTTTTT. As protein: CASSEPLPDQRGSEKLFF.

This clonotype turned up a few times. CDR3 in DNA: TGTGCCAGCAACCTACCCTCTGGAAACACCATATATTTT. This gives the protein CASNLPSGNTIYF. The gene calls are TRBV28 and TRBJ1-3, with no clear D. Trimming took off 7 bases at V and 0 bases at J, with 7 bases between the two ends. Germline CDR1 MDHEN, CDR2 SYDVKM. The CDR3 has 13 amino acids. The full variable domain, with the rest looked up from reference TRBV28 and TRBJ1-3, is DVKVTQSSRYLVKRTGEKVFLECVQDMDHENMFWYRQDPGLGLRLIYFSYDVKMKEKGDIPEGYSVSREKKERFSLILESASTNQTSMYLCASNLPSGNTIYFGEGSWLTVV.

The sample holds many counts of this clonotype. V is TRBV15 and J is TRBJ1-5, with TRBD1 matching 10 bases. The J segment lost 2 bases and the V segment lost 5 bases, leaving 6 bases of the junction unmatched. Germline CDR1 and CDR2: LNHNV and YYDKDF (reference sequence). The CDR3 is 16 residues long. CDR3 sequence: CATSGTGTGGNQPQHF. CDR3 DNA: TGTGCCACCAGCGGGACCGGGACAGGGGGCAATCAGCCCCAGCATTTT.